Shown below are 9 T cell receptor beta chains from a single sample sequenced in a study of cytotoxic CD8 clonotypes in ibrutinib-treated CLL. Generated by immunoSEQ multiplex PCR, the TCRdb table keeps only in-frame clones and is missing some. The table has roughly 58,000 clones, 50% to 70% seen once. The sequencing here drew on PBMCs, taken at disease progression, from a patient treated with ibrutinib. These TCRs come from a human donor with chronic lymphocytic leukemia.

Turning to this clone: One junction end does not reproduce the germline sequence, and a read error may be involved. The chain links TRBV7-7 to TRBJ2-5; D gene unclear. Germline CDR1 and CDR2: SSHAT and FNYEAQ (reference sequence). This CDR3 is 14 amino acids long. For the CDR3, the DNA is TGTGCTAGCAGCAAGGCGGCTTATCAAGAGACCCAGTACTTC. It encodes CASSKAAYQETQYF. The variable domain in full, with the rest retrieved from reference TRBV7-7 and TRBJ2-5, is GAGVSQSPRYKVTKRGQDVTLRCDPISSHATLYWYQQALGQGPEFLTYFNYEAQPDKSGLPSDRFSAERPEGSISTLTIQRTEQRDSAMYRCASSKAAYQETQYFGPGTRLLVL.

V is TRBV19 and J is TRBJ2-7; 12 bases line up with TRBD2. Germline lookup yields CDR1 LNHDA and CDR2 SQIVND (reference sequence). After removal of 4 bases from V and 4 bases from J, the junction contained 8 bases not matched to a gene. The CDR3 extends over 16 amino acids. CDR3: CASSSRTSGTTYEQYF. The CDR3 bases are TGTGCCAGTAGTAGTCGGACTAGCGGGACGACTTACGAGCAGTACTTC.

There are many counts of this clone. The rearrangement links TRBV5-4 to TRBJ2-7, with 11 bases lining up with TRBD2. V trimming: 4 bases; J trimming: 1 base; junction bases outside the gene matches: 4. CDR1 and CDR2 from the germline V gene are SGHNT and YYREEE (reference sequence). The CDR3 is made up of 15 amino acids. CDR3 sequence: CASSVTSGESYEQYF. The DNA for the CDR3 is TGTGCCAGCAGCGTGACTAGCGGGGAATCCTACGAGCAGTACTTC. Full variable domain (missing parts from reference TRBV5-4 and TRBJ2-7): ETGVTQSPTHLIKTRGQQVTLRCSSQSGHNTVSWYQQALGQGPQFIFQYYREEENGRGNFPPRFSGLQFPNYSSELNVNALELDDSALYLCASSVTSGESYEQYFGPGTRLTVT.

In DNA, the CDR3 is TGTGCCAGCTCACCTGGGAACTCTGGGGCCAACGTCCTGACTTTC. As protein: CASSPGNSGANVLTF. V and J are TRBV18 and TRBJ2-6; D is unresolved. CDR1 is KGHSH, CDR2 LQKENI, per germline. Trimming pared 3 bases from V and 0 bases from J, leaving 6 bases between. The CDR3 sequence is 15 residues long.

At least ten counts were recorded for this clone. The chain recombines TRBV25-1 with TRBJ1-5; D may be TRBD1 (5 bases). This CDR3 has 15 residues. CDR1 is MGHDK, CDR2 SYGVNS, per germline. V was cut by 6 bases and J by 0 bases, with 12 bases left in between. The CDR3 DNA reads TGTGCCAGCAGCCTGCGGGGGTATAGCAATCAGCCCCAGCATTTT. It yields the protein CASSLRGYSNQPQHF. The variable domain in full, completed from reference TRBV25-1 and TRBJ1-5, reads EADIYQTPRYLVIGTGKKITLECSQTMGHDKMYWYQQDPGMELHLIHYSYGVNSTEKGDLSSESTVSRIRTEHFPLTLESARPSHTSQYLCASSLRGYSNQPQHFGDGTRLSIL.

The genes are TRBV7-3 and TRBJ1-1; weak D call: TRBD1 (6 bases). Looked up from germline, CDR1 is SGHTA and CDR2 is FQGTGA. The CDR3 consists of 18 residues. Trimming cost V 2 bases and J 1 base, with 20 bases left between them. The CDR3 DNA reads TGTGCCAGCAGCTTAGGACATCGTCGGGCAGGGGCGAACACTGAAGCTTTCTTT. This gives the protein CASSLGHRRAGANTEAFF.

V gene TRBV11-3 combines with J gene TRBJ2-7; D is perhaps TRBD2 (6 bases). The V and J ends lost 5 bases and 0 bases respectively, with 11 bases between them. Germline V gene lookup returns CDR1 SGHNT and CDR2 YENEEA. The CDR3 consists of 14 residues. CDR3 region: CASSGRRDSYEQYF. The CDR3 coding sequence is TGTGCCAGCAGCGGAAGGCGGGACTCCTACGAGCAGTACTTC.

The chain joins TRBV28 to TRBJ2-1, with 11 bases identical to TRBD2. Germline-derived CDR1 and CDR2 are MDHEN and SYDVKM. The trim removed 7 bases at V and 10 bases at J, leaving 15 bases unmatched. The CDR3 consists of 16 residues. The DNA of the CDR3 is TGTGCCAGCACCATCCGATTAGCGGGGGGGCCCTGGGAGCAGTTCTTC. Translated: CASTIRLAGGPWEQFF.

In its sample, this clone was seen a few times. The chain carries TRBV7-6 and TRBJ2-4; D might be TRBD1 (5 bases). From germline, CDR1 is SGHVS and CDR2 FNYEAQ. V lost 5 bases and J 10 bases, leaving 15 bases between the germline ends. The length of the CDR3 is 13 residues. CDR3 loop: CASSLDSLGIQYF. The CDR3 region has the DNA TGTGCCAGCAGCCTTGACAGTTTGGGAATTCAGTACTTC. Together with reference TRBV7-6 and TRBJ2-4, the CDR3 gives the full variable domain: GAGVSQSPRYKVTKRGQDVALRCDPISGHVSLYWYRQALGQGPEFLTYFNYEAQQDKSGLPNDRFSAERPEGSISTLTIQRTEQRDSAMYRCASSLDSLGIQYFGAGTRLSVL.